This TCR beta chain emerged from a study of response to subunit inactivated influenza vaccine. Each CDR3 protein gets one entry after TCRdb re-called the RT-PCR reads with MiXCR. The sample shows over 800,000 distinct CDR3 sequences, around 20% of them seen only once. This clonotype was recorded a few times. Its matching antigen is unknown. Findings and limits, study-wide: The authors offered the suggestion that each seasonal influenza vaccination recruits few new T cells.

This CDR3 has 16 amino acids. Germline V gene lookup returns CDR1 SGHRS and CDR2 YFSETQ. Trimming cost V 0 bases and J 0 bases, with 12 bases left between them. This chain uses TRBV5-1 with TRBJ1-1; D gene unclear. This clonotype was obtained from a man aged 50 or older who received an inactivated influenza vaccine. The material was PBMCs from blood, obtained roughly 5 days after vaccination. CDR3 sequence reads: CASSLDSQRMNTEAFF. CDR3 nucleotide sequence: TGCGCCAGCAGCTTGGACAGTCAAAGGATGAACACTGAAGCTTTCTTT.